The entry below describes one TCR beta chain. The CDR3 consists of 13 residues. Germline V CDR1 and CDR2: SGHDT, YYEEEE. Deletions cut 5 bases from V and 3 bases from J, with 8 bases between. Seattle-derived patients entered the study during active infection and were followed longitudinally. The data stem from a study of blood T cell repertoires in COVID-19. Authors' processing steps: Reference gene primers were amplified, and this amplification served to estimate nucleated cell counts. This table comes from immunoSEQ multiplex PCR, and its TCRdb copy is limited to in-frame clones, with some not included. V, J and clone size are those of that table, while D and trimming were read from the DNA. The repertoire consists of about 250,000 clones, with approximately 85% occurring once and the leading ten covering 5% to 7%.

The sample comprised peripheral blood. This chain joins TRBV5-6 and TRBJ2-2; tentative D call: TRBD1 (6 bases). The TCR comes from a woman older than 75 with COVID-19, enrolled during active disease. In nucleotides, the CDR3 is TGTGCCAGCAGATACAGGGACACCGGGGAGCTGTTTTTT. As protein: CASRYRDTGELFF.